Listed below are T cell receptor beta chains from one sample, sequenced in a study of cytomegalovirus exposure and HLA in healthy donors. TCRdb's copy holds only in-frame clones and misses some; the assay was immunoSEQ multiplex PCR. The sample contains approximately 46,000 clones, 92% of which appear only once. Sequenced sample: PBMCs. The receptors were sampled from a man aged 18 to 29 in good health and CMV-seronegative. Each CDR3 is given with its conserved first and last residue. Fields, in order: J gene, V gene, CDR3 protein.

>TRBJ1-5|TRBV6-5
CASSLVSGDNQPQHF
>TRBJ2-2|TRBV28
CASNKGQINTGELFF
>TRBJ2-7|TRBV27
CASKTAGGEQYF
>TRBJ2-7|TRBV7-2
CASSLEAGQQYF
>TRBJ2-7|TRBV13
CASSLGGRDSYEQYF
>TRBJ1-2|TRBV28
CASSLDRNYGYTF
>TRBJ2-7|TRBV27
CASSLSRQGAYEQYF
>TRBJ1-3|TRBV28
CASRQGSRDTIYF
>TRBJ2-7|TRBV14
CASSLWGGGLREDEQYF
>TRBJ1-4|TRBV4-1
CASSQDRAGIRIEKLFF
>TRBJ2-1|TRBV7-6
CASSSIYSGRGNEQFF
>TRBJ2-2|TRBV5-1
CASSTGTGESGELFF
>TRBJ2-3|TRBV2
CASPERETPLDTQYF
>TRBJ2-7|TRBV7-8
CASSPTTGGLDVEQYF
>TRBJ2-1|TRBV11-2
CASSNLRAESYNEQFF
>TRBJ2-1|TRBV6-1
CASSEEGGYYNEQFF
>TRBJ2-7|TRBV4-3
CASSQEGQGVPYEQYF
>TRBJ2-5|TRBV7-2
CASSLGTLAGARETQYF
>TRBJ2-7|TRBV5-1
CASSFLPAESSYEQYF
>TRBJ2-3|TRBV4-1
CASSQAGTGGSTDTQYF
>TRBJ1-4|TRBV29-1
CSGQTGATNEKLFF
>TRBJ2-1|TRBV29-1
CSTAEGRNEQFF
>TRBJ2-7|TRBV21-1
CAYHPGQGANCVEQYF
>TRBJ1-2|TRBV9
CASLVGQGLYGYTF
>TRBJ1-1|TRBV2
CASEGQMNTEAFF
>TRBJ1-5|TRBV5-5
CASSRGGIGNQPQHF
>TRBJ2-3|TRBV7-2
CASSLGLGTGKGTDTQYF
>TRBJ2-3|TRBV7-3
CASSPNAVGFADTQYF